This T cell receptor beta chain was sequenced in a study of preoperative IRX-2 immunotherapy in early breast cancer. Germline CDR1 is MNHGY and CDR2 is SAAAGT. V lost 7 bases to trimming and J lost 5 bases, with 21 bases between them. The CDR3 covers 15 residues. The assay was immunoSEQ multiplex PCR, and TCRdb's table has in-frame clones only and misses some. The sample consists of 30,000 to 35,000 clones, 83% of them appearing once. Treatment noted: preoperative locoregional IRX-2 cytokine immunotherapy. Samples came from a phase Ib trial of preoperative locoregional IRX-2 cytokine immunotherapy. The sequencing used lymph node tissue, collected from a patient treated with IRX-2 immunotherapy. This receptor was identified in a human donor with breast cancer. The chain links TRBV6-8 to TRBJ2-7, with a possible D match to TRBD2 (5 bases). The CDR3 sequence: CASNNGPTEGHEQYF. CDR3 coding DNA: TGTGCCAGCAATAACGGGCCAACAGAGGGCCACGAGCAGTACTTC.